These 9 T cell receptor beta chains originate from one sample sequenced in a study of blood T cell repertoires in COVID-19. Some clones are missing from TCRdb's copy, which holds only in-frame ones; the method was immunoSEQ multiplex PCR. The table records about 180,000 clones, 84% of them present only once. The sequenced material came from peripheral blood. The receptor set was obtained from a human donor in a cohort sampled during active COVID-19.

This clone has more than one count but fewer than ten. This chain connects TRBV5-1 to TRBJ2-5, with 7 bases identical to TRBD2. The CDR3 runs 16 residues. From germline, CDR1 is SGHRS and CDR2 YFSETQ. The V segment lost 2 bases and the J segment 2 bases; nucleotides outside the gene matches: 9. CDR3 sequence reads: CASSFGRNNGQETQYF. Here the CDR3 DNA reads TGCGCCAGCAGCTTCGGGAGGAACAATGGACAAGAGACCCAGTACTTC.

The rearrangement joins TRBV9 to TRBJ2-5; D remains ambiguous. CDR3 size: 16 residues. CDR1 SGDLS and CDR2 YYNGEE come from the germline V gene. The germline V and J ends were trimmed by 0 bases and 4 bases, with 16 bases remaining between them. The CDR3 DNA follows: TGTGCCAGCAGCGTAGGCCCCAGGAAAATTTTAGAGACCCAGTACTTC. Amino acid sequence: CASSVGPRKILETQYF.

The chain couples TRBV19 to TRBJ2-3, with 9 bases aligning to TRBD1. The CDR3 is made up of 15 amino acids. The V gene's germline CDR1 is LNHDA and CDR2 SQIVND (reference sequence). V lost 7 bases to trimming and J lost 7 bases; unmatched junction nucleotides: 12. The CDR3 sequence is CASKIGGQGSHTQYF. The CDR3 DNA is TGTGCCAGTAAAATCGGGGGACAGGGATCTCATACGCAGTATTTT.

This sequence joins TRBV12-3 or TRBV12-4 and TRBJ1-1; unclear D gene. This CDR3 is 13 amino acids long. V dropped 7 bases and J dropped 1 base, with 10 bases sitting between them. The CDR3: CASIGSPNTEAFF. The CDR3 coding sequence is TGTGCCAGCATTGGTAGTCCGAACACTGAAGCTTTCTTT.

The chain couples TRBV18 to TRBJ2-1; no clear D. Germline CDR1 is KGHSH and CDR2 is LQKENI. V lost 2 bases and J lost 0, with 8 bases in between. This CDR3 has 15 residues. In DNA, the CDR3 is TGTGCCAGCTCACCAGCGAAAAGCTCCTACAATGAGCAGTTCTTC. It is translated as CASSPAKSSYNEQFF.

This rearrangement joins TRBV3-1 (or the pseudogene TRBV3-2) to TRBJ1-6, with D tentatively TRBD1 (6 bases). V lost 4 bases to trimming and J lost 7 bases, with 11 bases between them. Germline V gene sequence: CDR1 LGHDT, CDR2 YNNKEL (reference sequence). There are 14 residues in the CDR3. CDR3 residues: CASSRDTENSPLHF. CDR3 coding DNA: TGTGCCAGCAGCCGGGACACAGAAAATTCACCCCTCCACTTT.

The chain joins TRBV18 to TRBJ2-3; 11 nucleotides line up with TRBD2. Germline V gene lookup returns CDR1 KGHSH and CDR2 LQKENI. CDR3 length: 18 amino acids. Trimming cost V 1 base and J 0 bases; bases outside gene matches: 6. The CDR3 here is CASSPLGTSGASTDTQYF. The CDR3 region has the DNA TGTGCCAGCTCACCACTAGGGACTAGCGGTGCTAGCACAGATACGCAGTATTTT.

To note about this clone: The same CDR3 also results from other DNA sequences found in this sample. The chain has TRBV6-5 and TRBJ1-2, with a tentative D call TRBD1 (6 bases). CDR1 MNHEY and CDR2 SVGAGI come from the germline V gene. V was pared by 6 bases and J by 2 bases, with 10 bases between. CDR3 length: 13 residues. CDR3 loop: CASSTDRNYGYTF. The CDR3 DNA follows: TGTGCCAGCAGCACAGACAGGAACTATGGCTACACCTTC.

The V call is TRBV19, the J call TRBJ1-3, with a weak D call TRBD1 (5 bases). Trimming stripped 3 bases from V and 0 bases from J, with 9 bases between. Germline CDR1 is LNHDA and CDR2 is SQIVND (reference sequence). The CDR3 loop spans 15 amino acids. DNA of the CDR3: TGTGCCAGTAGTATGTACAGGAACTCTGGAAACACCATATATTTT. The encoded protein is CASSMYRNSGNTIYF.